A selection of T cell receptor beta chains follows, all from one sample in a study of blood T cell repertoires in COVID-19. Only in-frame clones appear in the TCRdb table, and some are missing; sequencing was by immunoSEQ multiplex PCR. Of approximately 150,000 clones listed, roughly 80% are singletons. What was sequenced was peripheral blood. Receptors originate from a woman of 80 years or more with acute or convalescent COVID-19. CDR3s include the opening cysteine and the closing phenylalanine or tryptophan. Fields, in order: CDR3 DNA, CDR3 protein, D gene, clone size, V gene, J gene. The D gene is left open where the match is weak. Clone size is stated in some rows and not others, as once, few, many or a class when expanded.

CDR3 DNA: TGCGCCAGCAGCCAAGATAAGGGGACAGGGGGCTACGAGCAGTACTTC; CDR3 protein: CASSQDKGTGGYEQYF; D gene: TRBD1; clone size: .; V gene: TRBV4-1; J gene: TRBJ2-7
CDR3 DNA: TGTGCCAGCAGCTTAGCTCCGGGGCAGGGGGTCTACGAGCAGTACTTC; CDR3 protein: CASSLAPGQGVYEQYF; D gene: TRBD1; clone size: few; V gene: TRBV13; J gene: TRBJ2-7
CDR3 DNA: TGTGCCAGCAGTTCTCTATTTAGCGGGGGGGCCGTGCAGTACTTC; CDR3 protein: CASSSLFSGGAVQYF; D gene: TRBD2; clone size: many; V gene: TRBV28; J gene: TRBJ2-7
CDR3 DNA: TGTGCCAGTAGTATTCGGAGTGGGGGCTACACCTTC; CDR3 protein: CASSIRSGGYTF; D gene: .; clone size: few; V gene: TRBV19; J gene: TRBJ1-2
CDR3 DNA: TGTGCCAGCAGCTCCTCGGATTTTCGAGGGGGCGGGGAGCTGTTTTTT; CDR3 protein: CASSSSDFRGGGELFF; D gene: .; clone size: .; V gene: TRBV5-5; J gene: TRBJ2-2
CDR3 DNA: TGTGCCAGCAGCTTGCGGGGTAGCTCTGGAAACACCATATATTTT; CDR3 protein: CASSLRGSSGNTIYF; D gene: .; clone size: few; V gene: TRBV5-4; J gene: TRBJ1-3
CDR3 DNA: TGTGCCAGCAACCTCCGGGACAGGGACACCGGGGAGCTGTTTTTT; CDR3 protein: CASNLRDRDTGELFF; D gene: .; clone size: .; V gene: TRBV21-1; J gene: TRBJ2-2
CDR3 DNA: TGTGCCAGCAGTGAACCTCGGACTAGATGGGCTGGTAATGAGCAGTTCTTC; CDR3 protein: CASSEPRTRWAGNEQFF; D gene: TRBD2; clone size: few; V gene: TRBV6-1; J gene: TRBJ2-1
CDR3 DNA: TGTGCCAGCAGCTTAGCGTCCGGGGCGAACACCGGGGAGCTGTTTTTT; CDR3 protein: CASSLASGANTGELFF; D gene: .; clone size: .; V gene: TRBV11-2; J gene: TRBJ2-2
CDR3 DNA: TGTGCCAGCAGCCTCACTAGCGACAATGAGCAGTTCTTC; CDR3 protein: CASSLTSDNEQFF; D gene: TRBD2; clone size: .; V gene: TRBV4-2; J gene: TRBJ2-1
CDR3 DNA: TGTGCCAGCAGCTTGGGCGGGACTGAGGCCAAAAACATTCAGTACTTC; CDR3 protein: CASSLGGTEAKNIQYF; D gene: .; clone size: .; V gene: TRBV5-4; J gene: TRBJ2-4
CDR3 DNA: TGTGCCAGTAGTGAACAGGGGGTCGGGGAGCTGTTTTTT; CDR3 protein: CASSEQGVGELFF; D gene: TRBD1; clone size: .; V gene: TRBV19; J gene: TRBJ2-2
CDR3 DNA: TGTGCCAGCGGCCAAAACAGGGGACCCTACGAGCAGTACTTC; CDR3 protein: CASGQNRGPYEQYF; D gene: TRBD1; clone size: .; V gene: TRBV2; J gene: TRBJ2-7
CDR3 DNA: TGTGCCAGCAGCTCGGACAGCCTTGAAGCTTTCTTT; CDR3 protein: CASSSDSLEAFF; D gene: .; clone size: .; V gene: TRBV7-8; J gene: TRBJ1-1
CDR3 DNA: TGTGCCAGCAGCGCGAGGCCGGGACTAGCGGGATTGCATGAGCAGTTCTTC; CDR3 protein: CASSARPGLAGLHEQFF; D gene: TRBD2; clone size: .; V gene: TRBV9; J gene: TRBJ2-1
CDR3 DNA: TGTGCCAGCAGCTTAACAGCGGGCCACACCGGGGAGCTGTTTTTT; CDR3 protein: CASSLTAGHTGELFF; D gene: .; clone size: .; V gene: TRBV11-3; J gene: TRBJ2-2
CDR3 DNA: TGTGCCAGCAGCCGAAGGACAGGGGTATCGGATGGCTACACCTTC; CDR3 protein: CASSRRTGVSDGYTF; D gene: TRBD1; clone size: once; V gene: TRBV14; J gene: TRBJ1-2
CDR3 DNA: TGCGCCAGCAGCTTGCGGGACAGGAGCACAGATACGCAGTATTTT; CDR3 protein: CASSLRDRSTDTQYF; D gene: TRBD1; clone size: .; V gene: TRBV5-1; J gene: TRBJ2-3
CDR3 DNA: TGCGCCAGCAGCCGTGAGGGAAACACCATATATTTT; CDR3 protein: CASSREGNTIYF; D gene: .; clone size: .; V gene: TRBV5-1; J gene: TRBJ1-3
CDR3 DNA: TGTGCCAGCAGCCGCGGTGAGATATATGGCTACACCTTC; CDR3 protein: CASSRGEIYGYTF; D gene: .; clone size: .; V gene: TRBV5-6; J gene: TRBJ1-2
CDR3 DNA: TGTGCCAGCATGCCCCGGGACAGTGGAAACACCATATATTTT; CDR3 protein: CASMPRDSGNTIYF; D gene: TRBD1; clone size: .; V gene: TRBV7-8; J gene: TRBJ1-3
CDR3 DNA: TGCGCCAGCAGCCAAGGGAGGGGCTACACCTTC; CDR3 protein: CASSQGRGYTF; D gene: .; clone size: once; V gene: TRBV4-1; J gene: TRBJ1-2
CDR3 DNA: TGTGCCAGCTCGGCGGGGGGGCGTACGCAGTATTTT; CDR3 protein: CASSAGGRTQYF; D gene: TRBD2; clone size: .; V gene: TRBV12-3/TRBV12-4; J gene: TRBJ2-3
CDR3 DNA: TGTGCCAGCAACAAACTCGGACAGGGGGATCGCTACACCTTC; CDR3 protein: CASNKLGQGDRYTF; D gene: TRBD1; clone size: .; V gene: TRBV9; J gene: TRBJ1-2
CDR3 DNA: TGTGCCAGCAGCCCTCGGACTAGCGGGAGCACAGATACGCAGTATTTT; CDR3 protein: CASSPRTSGSTDTQYF; D gene: TRBD2; clone size: .; V gene: TRBV5-6; J gene: TRBJ2-3
CDR3 DNA: TGTGCCAGCAGTGAGAGTCGACAGTCCTACGAGCAGTACTTC; CDR3 protein: CASSESRQSYEQYF; D gene: .; clone size: .; V gene: TRBV2; J gene: TRBJ2-7
CDR3 DNA: TGCGCCAGCAGCCAGACAGTGGGCTACGAGCAGTACTTC; CDR3 protein: CASSQTVGYEQYF; D gene: .; clone size: few; V gene: TRBV4-3; J gene: TRBJ2-7
CDR3 DNA: TGTGCCAGCAGCCAAGAGGCGGGAGGGCCGTGGGAGACCCAGTACTTC; CDR3 protein: CASSQEAGGPWETQYF; D gene: TRBD2; clone size: .; V gene: TRBV3-1/TRBV3-2; J gene: TRBJ2-5
CDR3 DNA: TGTGCCAGCAGCCATCCCCGCGGTAGGGGCGACACTGAAGCTTTCTTT; CDR3 protein: CASSHPRGRGDTEAFF; D gene: .; clone size: .; V gene: TRBV14; J gene: TRBJ1-1
CDR3 DNA: TGCGCCAGCAGCGCAGGGACAGGGAATCAGCCCCAGCATTTT; CDR3 protein: CASSAGTGNQPQHF; D gene: TRBD1; clone size: .; V gene: TRBV5-1; J gene: TRBJ1-5
CDR3 DNA: TGCGCCAGCAGCTTGGGGACTAGCGGGAGTGAGACCCAGTACTTC; CDR3 protein: CASSLGTSGSETQYF; D gene: TRBD2; clone size: .; V gene: TRBV5-1; J gene: TRBJ2-5
CDR3 DNA: TGCGCCAGCAGCAACACAGGGGCGGGGAACACTGAAGCTTTCTTT; CDR3 protein: CASSNTGAGNTEAFF; D gene: TRBD1; clone size: once; V gene: TRBV5-1; J gene: TRBJ1-1
CDR3 DNA: TGTGCCACCAGTGACTCAGGCAGCCCCTCAAGAGAGACCCAGTACTTC; CDR3 protein: CATSDSGSPSRETQYF; D gene: .; clone size: .; V gene: TRBV24-1; J gene: TRBJ2-5
CDR3 DNA: TGTGCCTGGAGGCGGACACCTTATACCGGGGAGCTGTTTTTT; CDR3 protein: CAWRRTPYTGELFF; D gene: .; clone size: .; V gene: TRBV30; J gene: TRBJ2-2
CDR3 DNA: TGTGCCAGCAGTCCGCGGGACAGGGGACGCAATCAGCCCCAGCATTTT; CDR3 protein: CASSPRDRGRNQPQHF; D gene: TRBD1; clone size: .; V gene: TRBV6-2/TRBV6-3; J gene: TRBJ1-5
CDR3 DNA: TGTGCCAGCAGCGTTGGGACTAGCGCCGGTACAAGCTCCTACGAGCAGTACTTC; CDR3 protein: CASSVGTSAGTSSYEQYF; D gene: TRBD2; clone size: .; V gene: TRBV9; J gene: TRBJ2-7
CDR3 DNA: TGTGCCAGCAGTTACTCGACAGGGGTCGGGCAGCCCCAGCATTTT; CDR3 protein: CASSYSTGVGQPQHF; D gene: TRBD1; clone size: .; V gene: TRBV6-2/TRBV6-3; J gene: TRBJ1-5
CDR3 DNA: TGTGCCAGCAGTTTATTTAGTGGTCAGCCCCAGCATTTT; CDR3 protein: CASSLFSGQPQHF; D gene: .; clone size: .; V gene: TRBV27; J gene: TRBJ1-5
CDR3 DNA: TGTGCCAGAAGCTTGTGGGGGGGCGATCAGCCCCAGCATTTT; CDR3 protein: CARSLWGGDQPQHF; D gene: .; clone size: .; V gene: TRBV5-3; J gene: TRBJ1-5
CDR3 DNA: TGTGCCAGCAGACCTCCCGGGGGAGATACGCAGTATTTT; CDR3 protein: CASRPPGGDTQYF; D gene: .; clone size: .; V gene: TRBV6-2/TRBV6-3; J gene: TRBJ2-3
CDR3 DNA: TGTGCCAGCAAGTATCTGGAGGGAGACACTGAAGCTTTCTTT; CDR3 protein: CASKYLEGDTEAFF; D gene: .; clone size: once; V gene: TRBV6-5; J gene: TRBJ1-1
CDR3 DNA: TGTGCCAGCAAGAAAGAGGGGGCGGATAACTATGGCTACACCTTC; CDR3 protein: CASKKEGADNYGYTF; D gene: TRBD1; clone size: .; V gene: TRBV6-5; J gene: TRBJ1-2
CDR3 DNA: TGTGCCACCAGCCCATCGTACGGTTCTAACTATGGCTACACCTTC; CDR3 protein: CATSPSYGSNYGYTF; D gene: .; clone size: .; V gene: TRBV15; J gene: TRBJ1-2
CDR3 DNA: TGTGCCAGCAGCGTTTCGTTGGGGCAGCAGATACAAGGGGGTGGCTACACCTTC; CDR3 protein: CASSVSLGQQIQGGGYTF; D gene: .; clone size: .; V gene: TRBV9; J gene: TRBJ1-2
CDR3 DNA: TGTGCCAGCAGCTTAGCTGGAGTACAAGAGACCCAGTACTTC; CDR3 protein: CASSLAGVQETQYF; D gene: .; clone size: .; V gene: TRBV7-7; J gene: TRBJ2-5
CDR3 DNA: TGTGCCAGTAGTAAATGGGGCCCTCAGCCCCAGCATTTT; CDR3 protein: CASSKWGPQPQHF; D gene: .; clone size: .; V gene: TRBV19; J gene: TRBJ1-5
CDR3 DNA: TGTGCCAGCAGTTACTCCCGTCTTAATCAGCCCCAGCATTTT; CDR3 protein: CASSYSRLNQPQHF; D gene: .; clone size: .; V gene: TRBV6-6; J gene: TRBJ1-5
CDR3 DNA: TGTGCCAGCAGTTTCGACAGGGATTCACCCCTCCACTTT; CDR3 protein: CASSFDRDSPLHF; D gene: TRBD1; clone size: .; V gene: TRBV6-5; J gene: TRBJ1-6
CDR3 DNA: TGTGCCAGCAGCTCAGGACTAGCGGGTTACACAGATACGCAGTATTTT; CDR3 protein: CASSSGLAGYTDTQYF; D gene: TRBD2; clone size: once; V gene: TRBV5-8; J gene: TRBJ2-3
CDR3 DNA: TGTGCGACCCGGGGGATCGACAATGAGCAGTTCTTC; CDR3 protein: CATRGIDNEQFF; D gene: .; clone size: .; V gene: TRBV12-3/TRBV12-4; J gene: TRBJ2-1
CDR3 DNA: TGTGCCATTGAGGCGGGTTTGGGGGGGAACAATGAGCAGTTCTTC; CDR3 protein: CAIEAGLGGNNEQFF; D gene: TRBD2; clone size: once; V gene: TRBV7-9; J gene: TRBJ2-1
CDR3 DNA: TGCGCCAGCAGCTCCGGACTAACTTTCACAGATACGCAGTATTTT; CDR3 protein: CASSSGLTFTDTQYF; D gene: .; clone size: .; V gene: TRBV5-1; J gene: TRBJ2-3
CDR3 DNA: TGCGCCAGCAGCCAAAACAGGCAGGGGGCGTTGACTAATGAAAAACTGTTTTTT; CDR3 protein: CASSQNRQGALTNEKLFF; D gene: TRBD1; clone size: few; V gene: TRBV4-1; J gene: TRBJ1-4
CDR3 DNA: TGTGCCAGCAGCCAACTGAATGAGCAGTTCTTC; CDR3 protein: CASSQLNEQFF; D gene: .; clone size: .; V gene: TRBV3-1/TRBV3-2; J gene: TRBJ2-1